This T cell receptor (beta chain) was observed in a study of PD-1 blockade in mismatch repair-deficient tumors. General study results and limits: After pembrolizumab, tumor-resident clones rose rapidly, then generally contracted before radiologic responses.

Details on this clone: Its antigen is currently unknown.

TCRdb's copy holds only in-frame clones and misses some; the assay was immunoSEQ multiplex PCR. The profile shows roughly 120,000 clones, 88% of them singletons. All patients were mismatch repair deficient, assessed by either PCR or immunohistochemistry. With 4 bases removed from V and 0 bases from J, the gap between germline ends came to 11 bases. Germline values: CDR1 SGDLS, CDR2 YYNGEE. The CDR3 is made up of 14 amino acids. The sample was peripheral blood, taken almost 74 weeks after starting pembrolizumab. The TCR was taken from an adult with mismatch repair-deficient cancer. The chain uses TRBV9 and TRBJ2-7; TRBD2 is a possible D gene (5 bases). As DNA, the CDR3 is TGTGCCAGCAGCCCCAGCGGAGGCTCCTACGAGCAGTACTTC. Its protein is CASSPSGGSYEQYF.